This T cell receptor beta chain is drawn from a study of spatial heterogeneity in lung cancer. About the research overall: More beta-chain than alpha-chain sequences were consistently detected.

Trimming cost V 8 bases and J 1 base, with 13 bases left between them. The CDR3 runs 14 residues. The germline V gene encodes CDR1 MDHEN and CDR2 SYDVKM. Time point denoted: sample taken at primary tumor resection. Without sorting, whole RNA was sequenced from tumor, nontumor lung or frozen PBMC. Donors were around 70 untreated early-stage non-small cell lung cancer patients. Single TCR cDNA molecules each had their own unique molecular identifier. TCRdb called the 5' RACE reads again in MiXCR, with one record for every CDR3 protein. The table includes around 1,200 distinct CDR3 sequences, 13% detected once.

The receptor's source is a male donor with early-stage non-small cell lung cancer. The sample in question was normal lung tissue next to the tumor, obtained at surgery. J is TRBJ2-3 and V is TRBV28, with a possible D match to TRBD2 (6 bases). The CDR3 nucleotides are TGTGCCAGCGTCGGGGGAGTAGGCACAGATACGCAGTATTTT. It yields the protein CASVGGVGTDTQYF.